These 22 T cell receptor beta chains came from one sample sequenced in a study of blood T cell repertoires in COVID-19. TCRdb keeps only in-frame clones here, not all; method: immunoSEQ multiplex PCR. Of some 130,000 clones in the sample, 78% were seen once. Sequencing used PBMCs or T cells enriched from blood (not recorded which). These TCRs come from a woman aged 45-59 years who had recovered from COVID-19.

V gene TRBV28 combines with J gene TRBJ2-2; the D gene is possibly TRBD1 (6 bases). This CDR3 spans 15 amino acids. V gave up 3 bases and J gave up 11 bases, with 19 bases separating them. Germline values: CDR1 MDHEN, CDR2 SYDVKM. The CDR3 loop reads CASSLGAQGNGELFF. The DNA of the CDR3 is TGTGCCAGCAGTTTGGGGGCGCAAGGCAACGGTGAGCTGTTTTTT.

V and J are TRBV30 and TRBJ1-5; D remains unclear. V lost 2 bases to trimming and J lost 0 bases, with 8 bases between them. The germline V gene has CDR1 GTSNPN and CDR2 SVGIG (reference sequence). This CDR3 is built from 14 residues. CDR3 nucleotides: TGTGCCTGGAGTCCCTACGATAGCAATCAGCCCCAGCATTTT. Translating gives CAWSPYDSNQPQHF. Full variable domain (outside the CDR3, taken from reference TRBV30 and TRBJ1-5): SQTIHQWPATLVQPVGSPLSLECTVEGTSNPNLYWYRQAAGRGLQLLFYSVGIGQISSEVPQNLSASRPQDRQFILSSKKLLLSDSGFYLCAWSPYDSNQPQHFGDGTRLSIL.

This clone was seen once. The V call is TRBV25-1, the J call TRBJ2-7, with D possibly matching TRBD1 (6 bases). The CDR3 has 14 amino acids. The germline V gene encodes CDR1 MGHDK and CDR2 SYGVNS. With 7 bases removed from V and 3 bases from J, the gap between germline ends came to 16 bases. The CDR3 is CASTEGQESYEQYF. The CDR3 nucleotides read TGTGCCAGCACCGAGGGACAAGAAAGCTACGAGCAGTACTTC.

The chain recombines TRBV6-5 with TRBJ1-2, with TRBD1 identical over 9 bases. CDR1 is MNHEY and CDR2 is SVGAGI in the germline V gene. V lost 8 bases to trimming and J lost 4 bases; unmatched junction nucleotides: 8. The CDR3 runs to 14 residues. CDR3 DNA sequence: TGTGCCAGCGGGGTGACAGGGGGTACCTATGGCTACACCTTC. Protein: CASGVTGGTYGYTF.

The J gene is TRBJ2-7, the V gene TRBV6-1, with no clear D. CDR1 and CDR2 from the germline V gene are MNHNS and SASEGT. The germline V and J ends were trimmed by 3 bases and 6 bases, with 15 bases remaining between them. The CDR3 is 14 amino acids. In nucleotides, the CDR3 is TGTGCCAGCAGTGACACCCAGGTGGCCTCCGAGCAGTACTTC. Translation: CASSDTQVASEQYF.

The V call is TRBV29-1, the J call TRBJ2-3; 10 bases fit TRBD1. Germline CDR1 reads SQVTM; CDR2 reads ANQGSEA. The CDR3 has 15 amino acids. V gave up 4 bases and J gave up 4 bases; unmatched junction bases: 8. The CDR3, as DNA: TGCAGCGTTGGAGGGACAGGGGCTCTGGCAGATACGCAGTATTTT. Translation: CSVGGTGALADTQYF.

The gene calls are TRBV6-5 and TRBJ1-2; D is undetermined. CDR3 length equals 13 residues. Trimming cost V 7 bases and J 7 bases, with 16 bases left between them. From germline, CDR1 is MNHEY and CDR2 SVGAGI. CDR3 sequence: CASTMTPAGGYTF. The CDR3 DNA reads TGTGCCAGCACGATGACACCAGCGGGTGGCTACACCTTC.

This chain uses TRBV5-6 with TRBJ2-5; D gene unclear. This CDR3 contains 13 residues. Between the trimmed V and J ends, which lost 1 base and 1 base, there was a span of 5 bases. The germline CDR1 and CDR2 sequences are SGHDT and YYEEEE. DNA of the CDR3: TGTGCCAGCAGCTTGTCCTTCCAAGAGACCCAGTACTTC. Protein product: CASSLSFQETQYF.

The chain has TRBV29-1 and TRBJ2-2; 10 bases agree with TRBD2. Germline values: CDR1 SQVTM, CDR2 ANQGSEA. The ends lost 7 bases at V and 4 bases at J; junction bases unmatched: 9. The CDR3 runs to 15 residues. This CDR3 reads CSALPSGGGTGELFF. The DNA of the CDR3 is TGCAGCGCCCTTCCTAGCGGGGGAGGCACCGGGGAGCTGTTTTTT.

The CDR3, as DNA: TGTGCCAGCAGCTTAACTAGCGGGGCCCTCCAAGAGACCCAGTACTTC. Its translation: CASSLTSGALQETQYF. The chain uses TRBV11-2 and TRBJ2-5; 10 positions match TRBD2. Germline trimming cut 2 bases from V and 1 base from J; bases unmatched to any gene: 4. Germline V gives CDR1 SGHAT, CDR2 FQNNGV. The CDR3 is 16 residues long.

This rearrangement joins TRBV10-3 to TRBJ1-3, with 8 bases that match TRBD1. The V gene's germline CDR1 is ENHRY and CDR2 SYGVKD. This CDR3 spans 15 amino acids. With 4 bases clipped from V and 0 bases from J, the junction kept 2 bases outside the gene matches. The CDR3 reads CAISVGTGSGNTIYF. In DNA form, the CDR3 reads TGTGCCATCAGTGTTGGGACAGGCTCTGGAAACACCATATATTTT.

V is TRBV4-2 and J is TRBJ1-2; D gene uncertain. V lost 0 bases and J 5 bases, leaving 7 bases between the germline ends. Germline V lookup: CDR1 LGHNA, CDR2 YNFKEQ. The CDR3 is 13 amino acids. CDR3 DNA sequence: TGTGCCAGCAGCCAAGATCCGGGTTATGGCTACACCTTC. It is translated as CASSQDPGYGYTF.

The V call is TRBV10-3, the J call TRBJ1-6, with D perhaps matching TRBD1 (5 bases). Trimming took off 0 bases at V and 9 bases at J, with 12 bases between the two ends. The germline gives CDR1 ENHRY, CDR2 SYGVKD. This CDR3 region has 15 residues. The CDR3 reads CAISESKGIGSPLHF. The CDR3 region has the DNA TGTGCCATCAGTGAGTCAAAGGGGATAGGTTCACCCCTCCACTTT.

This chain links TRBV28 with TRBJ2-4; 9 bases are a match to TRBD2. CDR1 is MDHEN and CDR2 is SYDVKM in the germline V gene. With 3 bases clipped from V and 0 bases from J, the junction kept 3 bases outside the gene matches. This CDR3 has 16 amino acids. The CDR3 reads CASSFGAGGAKNIQYF. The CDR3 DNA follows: TGTGCCAGCAGTTTTGGAGCGGGGGGAGCCAAAAACATTCAGTACTTC.

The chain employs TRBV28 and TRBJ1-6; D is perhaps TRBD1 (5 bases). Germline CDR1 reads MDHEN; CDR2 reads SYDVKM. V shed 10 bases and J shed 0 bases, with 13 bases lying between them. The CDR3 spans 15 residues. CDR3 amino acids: CATSGGSSYNSPLHF. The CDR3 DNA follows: TGTGCCACGTCTGGGGGGAGCTCCTATAATTCACCCCTCCACTTT.

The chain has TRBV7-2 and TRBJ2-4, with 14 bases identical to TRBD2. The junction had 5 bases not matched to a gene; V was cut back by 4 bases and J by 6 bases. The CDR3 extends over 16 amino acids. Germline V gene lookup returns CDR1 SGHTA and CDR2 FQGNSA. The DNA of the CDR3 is TGTGCCAGCAGCTACGAAGGGACTAGCGGGGGAAACATTCAGTACTTC. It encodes CASSYEGTSGGNIQYF.

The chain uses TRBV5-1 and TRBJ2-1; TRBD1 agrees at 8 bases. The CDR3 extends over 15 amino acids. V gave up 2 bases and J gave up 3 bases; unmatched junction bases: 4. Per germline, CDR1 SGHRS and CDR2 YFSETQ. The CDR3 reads CASSFVDRDYNEQFF. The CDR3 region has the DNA TGCGCCAGCAGCTTCGTGGACAGGGACTACAATGAGCAGTTCTTC. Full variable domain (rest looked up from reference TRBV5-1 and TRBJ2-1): KAGVTQTPRYLIKTRGQQVTLSCSPISGHRSVSWYQQTPGQGLQFLFEYFSETQRNKGNFPGRFSGRQFSNSRSEMNVSTLELGDSALYLCASSFVDRDYNEQFFGPGTRLTVL.

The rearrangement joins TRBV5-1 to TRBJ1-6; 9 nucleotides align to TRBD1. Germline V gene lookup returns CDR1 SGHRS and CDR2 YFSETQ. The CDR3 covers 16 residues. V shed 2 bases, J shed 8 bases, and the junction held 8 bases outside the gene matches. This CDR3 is CASSLTGGSGDSPLHF. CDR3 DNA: TGCGCCAGCAGCTTAACAGGGGGCTCCGGAGATTCACCCCTCCACTTT.

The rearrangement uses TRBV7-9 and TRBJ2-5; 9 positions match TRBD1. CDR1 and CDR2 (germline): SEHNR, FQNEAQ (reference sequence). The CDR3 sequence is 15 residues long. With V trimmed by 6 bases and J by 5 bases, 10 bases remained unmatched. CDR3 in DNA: TGTGCCAGCAGGACCTCACAGGGGGCCTATGAGACCCAGTACTTC. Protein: CASRTSQGAYETQYF.

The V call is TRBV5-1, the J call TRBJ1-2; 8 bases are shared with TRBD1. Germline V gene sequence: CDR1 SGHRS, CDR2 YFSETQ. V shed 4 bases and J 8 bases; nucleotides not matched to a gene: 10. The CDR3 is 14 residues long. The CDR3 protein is CASSPLQGGAGYTF. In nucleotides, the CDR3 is TGCGCCAGCAGCCCTCTACAGGGGGGAGCGGGCTACACCTTC.

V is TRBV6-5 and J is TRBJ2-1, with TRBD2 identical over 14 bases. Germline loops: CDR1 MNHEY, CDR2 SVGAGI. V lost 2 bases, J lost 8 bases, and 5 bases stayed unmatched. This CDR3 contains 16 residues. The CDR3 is CASSYGLAGGRDEQFF. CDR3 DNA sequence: TGTGCCAGCAGTTACGGACTAGCGGGGGGCAGAGATGAGCAGTTCTTC.

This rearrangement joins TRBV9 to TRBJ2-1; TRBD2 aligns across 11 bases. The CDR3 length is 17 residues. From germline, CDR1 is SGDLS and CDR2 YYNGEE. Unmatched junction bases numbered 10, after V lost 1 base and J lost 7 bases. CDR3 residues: CASSVISLAGGGNEQFF. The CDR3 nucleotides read TGTGCCAGCAGCGTAATATCCCTAGCGGGGGGTGGGAATGAGCAGTTCTTC.